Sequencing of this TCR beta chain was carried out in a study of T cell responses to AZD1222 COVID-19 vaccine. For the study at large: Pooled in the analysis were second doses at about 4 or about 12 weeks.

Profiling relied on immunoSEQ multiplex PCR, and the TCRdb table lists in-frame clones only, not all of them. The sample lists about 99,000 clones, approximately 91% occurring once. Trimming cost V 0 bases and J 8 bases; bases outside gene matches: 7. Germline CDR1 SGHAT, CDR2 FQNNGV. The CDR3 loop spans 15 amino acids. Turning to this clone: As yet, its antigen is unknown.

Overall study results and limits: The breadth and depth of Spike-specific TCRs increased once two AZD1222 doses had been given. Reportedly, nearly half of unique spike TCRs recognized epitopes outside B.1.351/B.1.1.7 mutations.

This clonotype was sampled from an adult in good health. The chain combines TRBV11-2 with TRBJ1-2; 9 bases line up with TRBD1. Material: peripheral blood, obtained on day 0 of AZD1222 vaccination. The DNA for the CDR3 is TGTGCCAGCAGCTTAGAGACACAGGGGGCGGGAGGCTACACCTTC. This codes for CASSLETQGAGGYTF.